This T cell receptor beta chain was recorded in a study of T cells in women clearing cervical HPV infection. The protocol was immunoSEQ multiplex PCR, while the TCRdb copy is restricted to in-frame clones and leaves out a portion. This sample contains about 32,000 clones. The V gene end was trimmed by 5 bases and the J gene end by 2 bases; junction bases not matched to a gene: 6. This CDR3 region has 16 residues. CDR1 SGHTA and CDR2 FQGTGA come from the germline V gene. Remarks on this clone: The read terminates 3 residues before the CDR3 end, so the remaining end is supplied by the germline J gene.

V is TRBV7-3 and J is TRBJ2-1, with TRBD2 matching over 10 bases. This sequence was found in a woman aged 18-70 years with a cervical HPV16 infection that either progressed to CIN3+ or cleared (not recorded which). Material for sequencing was blood buffy coat. The CDR3 DNA, read in part, is TGTGCCAGCAGCCCCAAACTAGCGGGGACCTACAATGAG. Translation gives CASSPKLAGTYNE. The entire CDR3 sequence reads CASSPKLAGTYNEQFF.